What follows are 28 T cell receptor beta chains derived from one specimen sequenced in a study of T cell responses to AZD1222 COVID-19 vaccine. Profiling relied on immunoSEQ multiplex PCR, and the TCRdb table lists in-frame clones only, not all of them. This sample yields some 99,000 clones, of which more than 70% are seen a single time; 15% to 20% belongs to the top ten. The specimen comprised peripheral blood, sampled 28 days after the second AZD1222 dose. The receptors were gathered from an adult who received the AZD1222 COVID-19 vaccine.

To note about this clone: A read error may produce the germline difference seen at one junction end. This CDR3 is CASSRRTSTSEKLFF. The CDR3 bases are TGTGCCAGCAGCAGACGAACCTCAACTAGTGAAAAACTGTTTTTT. The J gene is TRBJ1-4, the V gene TRBV28; D uncertain. Germline lookup yields CDR1 MDHEN and CDR2 SYDVKM. There are 15 residues in the CDR3. Full variable domain (missing parts from reference TRBV28 and TRBJ1-4): DVKVTQSSRYLVKRTGEKVFLECVQDMDHENMFWYRQDPGLGLRLIYFSYDVKMKEKGDIPEGYSVSREKKERFSLILESASTNQTSMYLCASSRRTSTSEKLFFGSGTQLSVL.

The chain has TRBV5-4 and TRBJ1-2; 12 bases match TRBD1. Germline V lookup: CDR1 SGHNT, CDR2 YYREEE (reference sequence). The CDR3 spans 17 residues. The junction had 8 bases not matched to a gene; V was cut back by 4 bases and J by 1 base. The CDR3 region is CASSPPGQGAYNYGYTF. CDR3 DNA sequence: TGTGCCAGCAGCCCACCGGGACAGGGGGCATATAACTATGGCTACACCTTC.

The chain joins TRBV3-1 (or the pseudogene TRBV3-2) to TRBJ1-2; unclear D gene. Trimming took off 5 bases at V and 3 bases at J, with 10 bases between the two ends. In germline, CDR1 is LGHDT, CDR2 YNNKEL (reference sequence). This CDR3 has 13 residues. CDR3 sequence (DNA): TGTGCCAGCAGCTCGTCGGGGTACTATGGCTACACCTTC. This gives the protein CASSSSGYYGYTF.

The chain employs TRBV19 and TRBJ1-2; D possibly corresponds to TRBD1 (6 bases). The germline gives CDR1 LNHDA, CDR2 SQIVND (reference sequence). With 0 bases removed from V and 4 bases from J, the gap between germline ends came to 12 bases. This CDR3 has 15 residues. In DNA form, the CDR3 reads TGTGCCAGTAGTATAGATGGTGGCAGGGGCTATGGCTACACCTTC. Protein product: CASSIDGGRGYGYTF.

The V gene is TRBV29-1, the J gene TRBJ1-1; no definite D call. In germline, CDR1 is SQVTM, CDR2 ANQGSEA. The ends were cut back, 8 bases at V and 1 base at J, with 17 bases in the middle. The CDR3 has 14 amino acids. CDR3 DNA: TGCAGCTTAGCCGAGGGAGCAGCGAACACTGAAGCTTTCTTT. Translation gives CSLAEGAANTEAFF.

The J gene is TRBJ2-2, the V gene TRBV7-3, with 9 bases identical to TRBD2. Germline assignment: CDR1 SGHTA and CDR2 FQGTGA. Trimming removed 5 bases from V and 3 bases from J; junction bases left unmatched: 13. This CDR3 region has 18 residues. CDR3: CASSPSRASGIYTGELFF. CDR3 nucleotide sequence: TGTGCCAGCAGCCCCTCGAGGGCTAGCGGGATTTACACCGGGGAGCTGTTTTTT.

The V and J genes are TRBV11-2 and TRBJ1-2; tentative D call: TRBD1 (5 bases). The CDR3 has 15 residues. CDR1 is SGHAT and CDR2 is FQNNGV in the germline V gene. V dropped 3 bases and J dropped 3 bases, with 14 bases sitting between them. CDR3 nucleotide sequence: TGTGCCAGCAGCTTCCCAATGACAGAGGACTATGGCTACACCTTC. This gives the protein CASSFPMTEDYGYTF.

The rearrangement uses TRBV5-1 and TRBJ1-6; D unclear. V was pared by 4 bases and J by 8 bases, with 16 bases between. CDR3 length equals 15 residues. From germline, CDR1 is SGHRS and CDR2 YFSETQ. The DNA for the CDR3 is TGCGCCAGCAGCCAAAGGGCGGAGAGATATTCACCCCTCCACTTT. It encodes CASSQRAERYSPLHF.

The chain employs TRBV6-5 and TRBJ2-2; 8 nucleotides align to TRBD2. Germline V gives CDR1 MNHEY, CDR2 SVGAGI. V was clipped by 8 bases and J by 6 bases; unmatched bases: 8. This CDR3 is built from 14 residues. CDR3 DNA sequence: TGTGCCAGCGGGAGCGGGAGAGAGGCCGGGGAGCTGTTTTTT. It yields the protein CASGSGREAGELFF.

The chain links TRBV19 to TRBJ1-2, with 10 bases identical to TRBD1. The V gene end was trimmed by 4 bases and the J gene end by 0 bases; junction bases not matched to a gene: 5. The CDR3 has 16 amino acids. Per the germline V gene, CDR1 is LNHDA and CDR2 is SQIVND (reference sequence). CDR3 nucleotide sequence: TGTGCCAGTAGTACTATAGGACAGGGGGCTAACTATGGCTACACCTTC. This encodes CASSTIGQGANYGYTF.

The chain employs TRBV7-2 and TRBJ2-1, with D unresolved. Trimming cost V 1 base and J 5 bases, with 9 bases left between them. CDR3 length: 14 residues. Germline V gene sequence: CDR1 SGHTA, CDR2 FQGNSA. The CDR3 region is CASSLDIADNEQFF. CDR3 nucleotides: TGTGCCAGCAGCTTAGATATAGCAGACAATGAGCAGTTCTTC.

The chain couples TRBV18 to TRBJ2-1, with D possibly called TRBD1 or TRBD2 (5 bases each). The germline V and J ends were trimmed by 6 bases and 8 bases, with 23 bases remaining between them. CDR3 length: 16 amino acids. Germline values: CDR1 KGHSH, CDR2 LQKENI. The CDR3 bases are TGTGCCAGCTCCTCCAGATGGGGGTCGGGCGCGGATGAGCAGTTCTTC. It translates to CASSSRWGSGADEQFF.

The V gene is TRBV2, the J gene TRBJ2-7, with 9 bases aligning to TRBD1. Losses at the gene ends were 7 bases for V and 5 bases for J; bases not matched to a gene: 9. This CDR3 comprises 14 residues. Germline V CDR1 and CDR2: SNHLY, FYNNEI. The CDR3: CASNLQGALDEQYF. The CDR3 coding sequence is TGTGCCAGCAACCTACAGGGGGCCTTGGACGAGCAGTACTTC.

This rearrangement joins TRBV30 to TRBJ2-1, with D uncertain. Germline CDR1 and CDR2: GTSNPN and SVGIG (reference sequence). The germline V and J ends were trimmed by 7 bases and 6 bases, with 13 bases remaining between them. The CDR3 has 12 amino acids. In DNA form, the CDR3 reads TGTGCCTCCCTCGAGAGAAGCAATGAGCAGTTCTTC. Residues: CASLERSNEQFF.

The CDR3 DNA reads TGCGCCAGCACCGGTGGGGGAGTGGGCACCGGGGAGCTGTTTTTT. Its protein is CASTGGGVGTGELFF. The chain employs TRBV4-1 and TRBJ2-2; D is perhaps TRBD1 or TRBD2 (5 bases each). With 7 bases removed from V and 4 bases from J, the gap between germline ends came to 16 bases. The germline gives CDR1 MGHRA, CDR2 YSYEKL. This CDR3 is built from 15 residues.

The chain employs TRBV5-3 and TRBJ2-1, with D perhaps matching TRBD1 or TRBD2 (6 bases each). TRBV5-3 falls under the ORF class, with uncertain function. The CDR3 loop spans 14 amino acids. V gave up 0 bases and J gave up 7 bases, with 11 bases separating them. CDR3 sequence reads: CARSLGLGGNEQFF. The DNA of the CDR3 is TGTGCCAGAAGCTTGGGCCTAGGGGGGAATGAGCAGTTCTTC.

The chain recombines TRBV4-1 with TRBJ2-5; 8 bases are a match to TRBD2. V shed 3 bases and J 4 bases; nucleotides not matched to a gene: 13. CDR1 and CDR2 from the germline V gene are MGHRA and YSYEKL. The CDR3 extends over 17 amino acids. This CDR3 is CASSHTLARLAGETQYF. The CDR3 DNA reads as TGCGCCAGCAGCCATACCCTTGCGCGGCTAGCGGGAGAGACCCAGTACTTC.

This rearrangement joins TRBV10-2 to TRBJ1-5; unclear D gene. The ends were cut back, 8 bases at V and 2 bases at J, with 10 bases in the middle. Germline lookup yields CDR1 WSHSY and CDR2 SAAADI. This CDR3 comprises 13 residues. Written as DNA, the CDR3 is TGCGCCAGCCGAAGGGATGGCAATCAGCCCCAGCATTTT. Its translation is CASRRDGNQPQHF.

The J gene is TRBJ1-6, the V gene TRBV18; a possible D gene is TRBD1 (5 bases). Germline loops: CDR1 KGHSH, CDR2 LQKENI. V lost 3 bases to trimming and J lost 10 bases, with 19 bases between them. This CDR3 comprises 16 residues. The chain's CDR3 is CASSPGTGRLGSPLHF. The DNA for the CDR3 is TGTGCCAGCTCACCCGGGACGGGGAGATTAGGATCACCCCTCCACTTT.

This clone showed up just once. This rearrangement joins TRBV6-5 to TRBJ1-2, with D possibly matching TRBD1 (5 bases). V was pared by 6 bases and J by 0 bases, with 11 bases between. Germline lookup yields CDR1 MNHEY and CDR2 SVGAGI. The CDR3 spans 14 residues. The CDR3 here is CASRPGGTNYGYTF. CDR3 sequence (DNA): TGTGCCAGCAGGCCCGGGGGTACTAACTATGGCTACACCTTC.

The J gene is TRBJ1-1, the V gene TRBV3-1 (or the pseudogene TRBV3-2); no reliable D call. This CDR3 contains 11 residues. Trimming pared 0 bases from V and 9 bases from J, leaving 5 bases between. Germline V gene lookup returns CDR1 LGHDT and CDR2 YNNKEL (reference sequence). CDR3 region: CASSQDLQAFF. The CDR3 nucleotides are TGTGCCAGCAGCCAAGACTTACAAGCTTTCTTT.

This sequence joins TRBV9 and TRBJ2-7, with D perhaps matching TRBD2 (5 bases). The ends were cut back, 4 bases at V and 5 bases at J, with 10 bases in the middle. The CDR3 spans 12 residues. CDR1 is SGDLS, CDR2 YYNGEE, per germline. This chain's CDR3 is CASSSLANEQYF. The CDR3 coding sequence is TGTGCCAGCAGCTCCCTAGCCAACGAGCAGTACTTC.

The chain is built from TRBV19 and TRBJ2-2; D might be TRBD1 (7 bases). V was cut by 7 bases and J by 6 bases, with 15 bases left in between. From germline, CDR1 is LNHDA and CDR2 SQIVND (reference sequence). The CDR3 runs 14 residues. Here the CDR3 reads CASTLAGGPGELFF. CDR3 DNA: TGTGCCAGTACCCTTGCAGGGGGGCCCGGGGAGCTGTTTTTT.

The V call is TRBV19, the J call TRBJ2-5; no firm D call. Germline V gives CDR1 LNHDA, CDR2 SQIVND (reference sequence). V lost 2 bases, J lost 2 bases, and 12 bases lay in between. The CDR3 loop spans 15 amino acids. Written as DNA, the CDR3 is TGTGCCAGTAGTATACGTGGAGTTGGGCAAGAGACCCAGTACTTC. Protein sequence: CASSIRGVGQETQYF.

The chain links TRBV5-1 to TRBJ1-1; 8 bases agree with TRBD1. From germline, CDR1 is SGHRS and CDR2 YFSETQ. The CDR3 has 13 residues. The junction had 4 bases not matched to a gene; V was cut back by 7 bases and J by 2 bases. The CDR3 protein is CASRDRGNTEAFF. The CDR3, as DNA: TGCGCCAGCCGCGACAGGGGAAACACTGAAGCTTTCTTT.

V gene TRBV10-2 combines with J gene TRBJ2-3; 7 nucleotides agree with TRBD1. Germline CDR1 reads WSHSY; CDR2 reads SAAADI. V shed 6 bases and J 2 bases; nucleotides not matched to a gene: 5. There are 14 residues in the CDR3. This CDR3 is CASRPGQFTDTQYF. DNA of the CDR3: TGCGCCAGCAGGCCGGGACAGTTCACAGATACGCAGTATTTT.

V gene TRBV7-9 combines with J gene TRBJ2-5, with a weak D call TRBD1 (5 bases). The CDR3 consists of 14 residues. V was clipped by 2 bases and J by 2 bases, with 9 bases between them. Germline-derived CDR1 and CDR2 are SEHNR and FQNEAQ (reference sequence). CDR3 DNA sequence: TGTGCCAGCAGCTTATTGACAGAGCAAGAGACCCAGTACTTC. Translated, it gives CASSLLTEQETQYF.

This chain connects TRBV7-9 to TRBJ1-5; possibly TRBD1 for D (5 bases). Trimming took 5 bases from V and 0 from J, leaving 8 bases between them. This CDR3 is built from 14 residues. Per the germline V gene, CDR1 is SEHNR and CDR2 is FQNEAQ (reference sequence). This CDR3 reads CASSPQDSNQPQHF. CDR3 DNA: TGTGCCAGCAGCCCACAGGATAGCAATCAGCCCCAGCATTTT.